This TCR beta chain was found in a study of human T cells and chemical hapten exposure. Total RNA was isolated from unfractionated whole blood. The CDR3 length is 15 residues. Germline V CDR1 and CDR2: SGHRS, YFSETQ. Trimming took off 5 bases at V and 5 bases at J, with 18 bases between the two ends. This clonotype was observed at least ten times. TCRdb reanalysed the 5' RACE reads using MiXCR and keeps one entry per CDR3 protein. The sample lists 130,000 or so distinct CDR3 sequences, 4.1% occurring once. This chain uses TRBV5-1 with TRBJ2-3; possibly TRBD1 or TRBD2 for D (5 bases each). This TCR was recovered from a female donor in good health. The CDR3 loop is CASSWDPRVRDTQYF. The CDR3 bases are TGCGCCAGCAGTTGGGACCCCCGAGTAAGAGATACGCAGTATTTT.